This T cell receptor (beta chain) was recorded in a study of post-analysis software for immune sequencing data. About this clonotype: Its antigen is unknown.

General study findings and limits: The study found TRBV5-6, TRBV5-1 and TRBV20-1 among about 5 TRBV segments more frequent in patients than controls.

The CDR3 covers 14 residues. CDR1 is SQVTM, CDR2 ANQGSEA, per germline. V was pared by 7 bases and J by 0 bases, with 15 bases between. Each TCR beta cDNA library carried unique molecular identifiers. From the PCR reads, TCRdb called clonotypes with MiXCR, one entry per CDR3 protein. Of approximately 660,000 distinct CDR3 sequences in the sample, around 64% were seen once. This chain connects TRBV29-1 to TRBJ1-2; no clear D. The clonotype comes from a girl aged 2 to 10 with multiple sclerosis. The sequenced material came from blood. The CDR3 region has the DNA TGCAGCGGGACTGGGGAGGGTACTAACTATGGCTACACCTTC. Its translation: CSGTGEGTNYGYTF. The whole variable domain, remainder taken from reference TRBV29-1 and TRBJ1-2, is SAVISQKPSRDICQRGTSLTIQCQVDSQVTMMFWYRQQPGQSLTLIATANQGSEATYESGFVIDKFPISRPNLTFSTLTVSNMSPEDSSIYLCSGTGEGTNYGYTFGSGTRLTVV.